This entry features one TCR beta chain sequence. The data are from a study of early T cells in non-severe SARS-CoV-2 infection. Attachment of unique molecular identifiers to individual cDNA molecules was performed. TCRdb used MiXCR to reprocess the 5' RACE reads, holding one entry per CDR3 protein. This table holds tens of thousands of distinct CDR3 sequences, 12% found once. The V and J ends lost 4 bases and 8 bases respectively, with 12 bases between them. The CDR3 is made up of 12 amino acids. The germline V gene has CDR1 MGHDK and CDR2 SYGVNS. Sequencing was done on a sample of whole blood. The TCR sequence derives from an adult who was a healthcare worker with PCR-confirmed SARS-CoV-2 infection or an uninfected control (not recorded which). The V gene is TRBV25-1, the J gene TRBJ2-7; the D call may be TRBD1 or TRBD2 (5 bases each). The CDR3 nucleotides are TGTGCCAGCAGTGTAGTACCGGGACAGCAGTACTTC. Protein: CASSVVPGQQYF.